This TCR beta chain was found in a study of CD8 T cells in ankylosing spondylitis. Findings of the study overall: In ankylosing spondylitis blood, a motif of seven or eight highly homologous TCR beta variants appeared characteristic.

Using its own MiXCR run on the 5' RACE reads, TCRdb lists one record per CDR3 protein. This sample yields 270,000 or so distinct CDR3 sequences, of which 15% to 20% are seen a single time; about a third belongs to the top ten. This clonotype was observed at least ten times. Its antigen is undetermined. This CDR3 spans 16 amino acids. The J segment lost 0 bases and the V segment lost 1 base, leaving 2 bases of the junction unmatched. The sequencing input was blood, either unsorted or a sorted T cell fraction (not recorded which). The receptor was derived from a male donor with ankylosing spondylitis or in good health (not recorded which). The chain uses TRBV12-3 or TRBV12-4 and TRBJ2-1; TRBD2 agrees at 8 bases. Here the CDR3 reads CASSLGSGSSYNEQFF. CDR3 DNA: TGTGCCAGCAGTTTAGGGAGCGGGAGCTCCTACAATGAGCAGTTCTTC.